The 16 T cell receptor beta chains below were found in one sample sequenced in a study of T cells in Graves' hyperthyroidism and ophthalmopathy. The investigators amplified TCR beta CDR3 regions from RNA transcripts. In the first-round RT-PCR of the TCR CDR3, the HTBI primer set was used. One entry per CDR3 protein, called by TCRdb with MiXCR from the multiplex PCR reads. Counted here are a few hundred thousand distinct CDR3 sequences, about 14% occurring once; the ten biggest clones make up 15% to 20%. The sample comprised blood. Every receptor here comes from a woman aged 25 to 45 with Graves' ophthalmopathy.

This clonotype appeared many times. V usage is TRBV6-1 and J usage is TRBJ1-5; a possible D gene is TRBD1 (6 bases). The CDR3 covers 13 residues. Per germline, CDR1 MNHNS and CDR2 SASEGT. V lost 3 bases and J 4 bases, leaving 7 bases between the germline ends. In nucleotides, the CDR3 is TGTGCCAGCAGTGACAGGGGTAATCAGCCCCAGCATTTT. Encoded protein: CASSDRGNQPQHF.

This clonotype turned up a few times. The rearrangement uses TRBV29-1 and TRBJ1-1; TRBD1 matches at 11 bases. The trim removed 4 bases at V and 11 bases at J, leaving 6 bases unmatched. CDR1 is SQVTM, CDR2 ANQGSEA, per germline. The CDR3 length is 12 residues. The DNA of the CDR3 is TGCAGCGTTGGGACAGGGGGCTCGTTTGCTTTCTTT. Residues: CSVGTGGSFAFF.

In its sample, this clonotype was seen many times. This chain links TRBV5-1 with TRBJ2-7; D not certain. The CDR3 has 13 residues. Per the germline V gene, CDR1 is SGHRS and CDR2 is YFSETQ. V was trimmed by 0 bases and J by 1 base, leaving 5 bases between them. This CDR3 reads CASSLVESYEQYF. The CDR3 DNA follows: TGCGCCAGCAGCTTGGTAGAATCCTACGAGCAGTACTTC. The whole variable domain, filled in from reference TRBV5-1 and TRBJ2-7, reads KAGVTQTPRYLIKTRGQQVTLSCSPISGHRSVSWYQQTPGQGLQFLFEYFSETQRNKGNFPGRFSGRQFSNSRSEMNVSTLELGDSALYLCASSLVESYEQYFGPGTRLTVT.

A few counts support this clonotype. At one end, the junction sequence differs from germline, possibly due to a read error. This sequence joins TRBV7-2 and TRBJ2-2, with 7 bases matching TRBD1. CDR1 is SGHTA and CDR2 is FQGNSA in the germline V gene. The CDR3 has 18 amino acids. Here the CDR3 DNA reads TGTGCCAGCAGCGCATGGACAGGAGTATCTGCGAACACCGGGGAGCTGGTTTTT. Encoded protein: CASSAWTGVSANTGELVF.

As regards this clonotype: The junction and the germline gene differ at one end; a read error may be behind it. The V call is TRBV4-1, the J call TRBJ1-6; no clear D. The CDR3 loop spans 15 amino acids. CDR1 is MGHRA and CDR2 is YSYEKL in the germline V gene. The CDR3 is CASSQERTANSPPHF. The CDR3 DNA sequence: TGCGCCAGCAGCCAAGAGCGAACGGCGAATTCACCCCCCCACTTT.

This clonotype was recorded a few times. The rearrangement joins TRBV7-2 to TRBJ2-2; no clear D gene. Trimming stripped 1 base from V and 3 bases from J, with 6 bases between. CDR1 and CDR2 (germline): SGHTA, FQGNSA. This CDR3 is 14 amino acids long. The CDR3: CASSLDGYTGELFF. The DNA for the CDR3 is TGTGCCAGCAGCTTAGATGGGTACACCGGGGAGCTGTTTTTT. Full variable domain (missing parts from reference TRBV7-2 and TRBJ2-2): GAGVSQSPSNKVTEKGKDVELRCDPISGHTALYWYRQSLGQGLEFLIYFQGNSAPDKSGLPSDRFSAERTGGSVSTLTIQRTQQEDSAVYLCASSLDGYTGELFFGEGSRLTVL.

This clonotype was observed at least ten times. The V gene is TRBV20-1, the J gene TRBJ1-1, with D possibly being TRBD1 (5 bases). Trimming cost V 4 bases and J 5 bases, with 8 bases left between them. Germline CDR1 is DFQATT and CDR2 is SNEGSKA (reference sequence). The CDR3 spans 11 residues. CDR3 residues: CSATRATEAFF. CDR3 coding DNA: TGCAGTGCTACCAGGGCGACTGAAGCTTTCTTT.

This clonotype was seen at least ten times. V and J are TRBV28 and TRBJ2-7; no clear D gene. The CDR3 contains 12 residues. CDR1 is MDHEN, CDR2 SYDVKM, per germline. V lost 3 bases and J 7 bases, leaving 10 bases between the germline ends. CDR3 sequence reads: CASSFGELEQYF. The CDR3 DNA is TGTGCCAGCAGTTTCGGCGAGCTAGAGCAGTACTTC. The complete variable domain, with remaining parts taken from reference TRBV28 and TRBJ2-7, reads DVKVTQSSRYLVKRTGEKVFLECVQDMDHENMFWYRQDPGLGLRLIYFSYDVKMKEKGDIPEGYSVSREKKERFSLILESASTNQTSMYLCASSFGELEQYFGPGTRLTVT.

This clonotype has just a few counts. V gene TRBV6-1 combines with J gene TRBJ1-4; TRBD1 agrees at 8 bases. The CDR3 runs to 15 residues. The trim removed 5 bases at V and 5 bases at J, leaving 7 bases unmatched. Germline V gene data show CDR1 as MNHNS and CDR2 as SASEGT. CDR3 region: CASSKLRQGNEKLFF. DNA for the CDR3: TGTGCCAGCAGTAAATTAAGACAGGGGAATGAAAAACTGTTTTTT.

This chain connects TRBV28 to TRBJ2-7; 7 bases map to TRBD2. The trim removed 1 base at V and 2 bases at J, leaving 5 bases unmatched. The length of the CDR3 is 15 residues. The germline gives CDR1 MDHEN, CDR2 SYDVKM. The DNA for the CDR3 is TGTGCCAGCAGTTTATTCGCGGGGGAGCCCTACGAGCAGTACTTC. It specifies CASSLFAGEPYEQYF.

The chain recombines TRBV27 with TRBJ2-2; 7 bases are shared with TRBD2. This CDR3 spans 15 amino acids. CDR1 and CDR2 (germline): MNHEY, SMNVEV (reference sequence). V lost 3 bases, J lost 0 bases, and 1 base stayed unmatched. In DNA form, the CDR3 reads TGTGCCAGCAGTTTCCGGGGGGCGAACACCGGGGAGCTGTTTTTT. Protein sequence: CASSFRGANTGELFF.

The table lists this clonotype with many counts. This chain joins TRBV30 and TRBJ2-1; D remains unclear. V lost 3 bases, J lost 5 bases, and 23 bases lay in between. CDR1 GTSNPN and CDR2 SVGIG come from the germline V gene (reference sequence). The CDR3 totals 17 residues. CDR3 coding DNA: TGTGCCTGGAGGCTTTCGTTCGGTCCGAGGATGCACAATGAGCAGTTCTTC. Translating gives CAWRLSFGPRMHNEQFF.

The J gene is TRBJ1-2, the V gene TRBV20-1; 7 bases line up with TRBD1. Trimming cost V 4 bases and J 2 bases; bases outside gene matches: 7. Germline values: CDR1 DFQATT, CDR2 SNEGSKA (reference sequence). CDR3 length: 14 amino acids. The CDR3 bases are TGCAGTGCTAAGACCGGGACAGACAACTATGGCTACACCTTC. It translates to CSAKTGTDNYGYTF.

The gene calls are TRBV4-2 and TRBJ2-1, with TRBD1 matching 10 bases. The ends lost 8 bases at V and 7 bases at J; junction bases unmatched: 5. Germline V gene lookup returns CDR1 LGHNA and CDR2 YNFKEQ. The CDR3 length is 13 residues. CDR3 sequence reads: CASGQGVSNEQFF. The CDR3 DNA reads as TGTGCCAGCGGACAGGGGGTTTCGAATGAGCAGTTCTTC.

Details on this clonotype: Without the conserved terminal phenylalanine or tryptophan, this CDR3 likely stems from a read error. This sequence joins TRBV12-3 or TRBV12-4 and TRBJ2-5; possibly TRBD1 for D (6 bases). Trimming removed 8 bases at V and 3 bases at J, with 19 bases between. CDR3 length: 15 residues. CDR3 protein: CASGQHRDTEETQYC. DNA for the CDR3: TGTGCCAGCGGCCAACACCGGGACACCGAAGAGACCCAGTACTGC.

This clonotype was seen a few times. V usage is TRBV6-9 and J usage is TRBJ1-3; 9 nucleotides match TRBD1. The V segment lost 3 bases and the J segment 3 bases; nucleotides outside the gene matches: 6. Germline V gives CDR1 MNHGY, CDR2 SVAAGI. This CDR3 comprises 16 residues. CDR3 protein: CASSYRLTGGGNTIYF. CDR3 bases: TGTGCCAGCAGTTACCGGTTGACAGGGGGTGGAAACACCATATATTTT.